One sample yielded the 26 T cell receptor beta chains listed below, sequenced in a study of shared clonotypes between healthy human individuals. Assay used: immunoSEQ multiplex PCR; TCRdb lists only in-frame clones, some missing. The sample carries some 2.4 million clones, 93% recorded once. The specimen was naive CD4+ T cells from PBMCs. The subset: CD45RA+ positively selected. The receptors derive from a man younger than 30 in good health. Some clones in this sample may be carry-over from other donors' samples.

The chain couples TRBV6-5 to TRBJ2-5; D might be TRBD2 (6 bases). The germline V gene encodes CDR1 MNHEY and CDR2 SVGAGI. Trimming left V 4 bases short and J 5 bases short, with 14 bases between. This CDR3 is 14 amino acids long. CDR3 in DNA: TGTGCCAGCAGTTCTGGGACTCTCCTGGAGACCCAGTACTTC. This codes for CASSSGTLLETQYF.

The chain employs TRBV5-6 and TRBJ1-6; 9 positions match TRBD1. Germline CDR1 SGHDT, CDR2 YYEEEE. This CDR3 region has 13 residues. V shed 5 bases, J shed 9 bases, and the junction held 3 bases outside the gene matches. The CDR3 DNA reads as TGTGCCAGCAGTCCGGACAGGGGTTCACCCCTCCACTTT. This sequence encodes CASSPDRGSPLHF.

In this sample, this clone turned up once. The chain links TRBV6-6 to TRBJ2-7; the match to TRBD1 covers 8 bases. This CDR3 region has 15 residues. CDR1 is MNHNY and CDR2 is SVGAGI in the germline V gene (reference sequence). After removal of 5 bases from V and 2 bases from J, the junction contained 8 bases not matched to a gene. CDR3 residues: CASSQRQGWTYEQYF. The CDR3 nucleotides are TGTGCCAGCAGTCAAAGACAGGGGTGGACCTACGAGCAGTACTTC.

V usage is TRBV6-5 and J usage is TRBJ1-1, with D unclear. CDR1 MNHEY and CDR2 SVGAGI come from the germline V gene. The length of the CDR3 is 13 residues. V lost 3 bases and J lost 0, with 5 bases in between. The CDR3 region is CASSYMVNTEAFF. The CDR3 bases are TGTGCCAGCAGTTATATGGTGAACACTGAAGCTTTCTTT.

The rearrangement links TRBV7-2 to TRBJ2-5; TRBD1 might be the D (5 bases). V was clipped by 5 bases and J by 2 bases, with 9 bases between them. CDR3 length equals 13 residues. CDR1 and CDR2 from the germline V gene are SGHTA and FQGNSA. The CDR3 here is CASSRRTQETQYF. Here the CDR3 DNA reads TGTGCCAGCAGCCGACGGACACAAGAGACCCAGTACTTC.

The J gene is TRBJ2-1, the V gene TRBV9, with 8 bases aligning to TRBD1. The CDR3 spans 15 residues. Germline V lookup: CDR1 SGDLS, CDR2 YYNGEE. V dropped 3 bases and J dropped 8; count of bases not matched to a gene: 10. The CDR3 region has the DNA TGTGCCAGCAGCGCGTGGCAGGGGGCGATGGATGAGCAGTTCTTC. Amino acids: CASSAWQGAMDEQFF.

The chain has TRBV5-1 and TRBJ1-1, with D perhaps TRBD1 (5 bases). CDR1 SGHRS and CDR2 YFSETQ come from the germline V gene. This CDR3 is 14 amino acids long. Trimming took 0 bases from V and 4 from J, leaving 10 bases between them. CDR3 sequence reads: CASSLAFQGTEAFF. CDR3 bases: TGCGCCAGCAGCTTGGCCTTTCAGGGCACTGAAGCTTTCTTT.

The V call is TRBV2, the J call TRBJ1-5; 9 bases agree with TRBD1. CDR3 length: 18 residues. The J segment lost 0 bases and the V segment lost 6 bases, leaving 12 bases of the junction unmatched. Germline CDR1 reads SNHLY; CDR2 reads FYNNEI. CDR3 coding DNA: TGTGCCAGCAGCTTGATACGGGACAGGGTTAATAGCAATCAGCCCCAGCATTTT. Translated, it gives CASSLIRDRVNSNQPQHF.

This clone was recorded once. The chain is built from TRBV7-2 and TRBJ2-1; D tentatively fits TRBD1 or TRBD2 (5 bases each). Trimming left V 5 bases short and J 12 bases short, with 20 bases between. This CDR3 has 14 residues. Germline V gives CDR1 SGHTA, CDR2 FQGNSA. The DNA for the CDR3 is TGTGCCAGCAGCCCAATAAGAGGGGAGAGAGGGCAGTTCTTC. As protein: CASSPIRGERGQFF.

A single count supports this clone. J is TRBJ1-2 and V is TRBV2, with D maybe TRBD1 (5 bases). The V gene lost 3 bases and the J gene lost 8 bases, with 16 bases spanning the gap. CDR1 is SNHLY, CDR2 FYNNEI, per germline. The CDR3 spans 14 residues. The CDR3 protein is CASSDGQSYRGYTF. For the CDR3, the DNA is TGTGCCAGCAGTGACGGACAAAGTTATCGCGGCTACACCTTC.

This clone was seen a handful of times. The rearrangement uses TRBV9 and TRBJ2-3; 13 bases match TRBD2. The CDR3 spans 16 residues. Germline CDR1 SGDLS, CDR2 YYNGEE. With 0 bases clipped from V and 3 bases from J, the junction kept 1 base outside the gene matches. In DNA form, the CDR3 reads TGTGCCAGCAGCGTAGGGACTAGCGGGAGAACAGATACGCAGTATTTT. Translating it yields CASSVGTSGRTDTQYF. The variable domain in full, with the rest retrieved from reference TRBV9 and TRBJ2-3, is DSGVTQTPKHLITATGQRVTLRCSPRSGDLSVYWYQQSLDQGLQFLIQYYNGEERAKGNILERFSAQQFPDLHSELNLSSLELGDSALYFCASSVGTSGRTDTQYFGPGTRLTVL.

The chain has TRBV19 and TRBJ1-2, with TRBD1 as a possible D gene (5 bases). There are 15 residues in the CDR3. Germline V lookup: CDR1 LNHDA, CDR2 SQIVND (reference sequence). V was pared by 1 base and J by 4 bases, with 13 bases between. The CDR3 DNA reads TGTGCCAGTAGTATAGCTGACAGCCTCCTCTATGGCTACACCTTC. Its translation is CASSIADSLLYGYTF.

About this clone itself: The sample has other DNA sequences that encode this CDR3 too. The V and J genes are TRBV9 and TRBJ2-1, with D unresolved. V lost 0 bases to trimming and J lost 0 bases, with 10 bases between them. Germline V gives CDR1 SGDLS, CDR2 YYNGEE. This CDR3 comprises 16 residues. The CDR3 protein is CASSVDPRSSYNEQFF. The CDR3 bases are TGTGCCAGCAGCGTAGACCCAAGGAGCTCCTACAATGAGCAGTTCTTC.

On this clone: Other DNA sequences in this sample translate to the same CDR3. This chain joins TRBV5-6 and TRBJ2-7; D perhaps matches TRBD1 (6 bases). V was clipped by 2 bases and J by 2 bases, with 8 bases between them. The germline gives CDR1 SGHDT, CDR2 YYEEEE. CDR3 length: 13 amino acids. For the CDR3, the DNA is TGTGCCAGCAGCTTACAGGGCGCCTACGAGCAGTACTTC. It is translated as CASSLQGAYEQYF. The complete variable domain, with remaining parts taken from reference TRBV5-6 and TRBJ2-7, reads DAGVTQSPTHLIKTRGQQVTLRCSPKSGHDTVSWYQQALGQGPQFIFQYYEEEERQRGNFPDRFSGHQFPNYSSELNVNALLLGDSALYLCASSLQGAYEQYFGPGTRLTVT.

V gene TRBV7-2 combines with J gene TRBJ2-7, with D possibly TRBD2 on 6 matching bases. From germline, CDR1 is SGHTA and CDR2 FQGNSA. The CDR3 has 14 amino acids. Trimming took off 5 bases at V and 6 bases at J, with 17 bases between the two ends. CDR3 protein: CASSPRRRDGEQYF. The CDR3 DNA sequence: TGTGCCAGCAGCCCTCGCCGGCGGGACGGCGAGCAGTACTTC.

The chain links TRBV2 to TRBJ1-3, with a possible D match to TRBD1 (5 bases). This CDR3 contains 14 residues. Per germline, CDR1 SNHLY and CDR2 FYNNEI. V gave up 3 bases and J gave up 5 bases, with 11 bases separating them. CDR3 DNA sequence: TGTGCCAGCAGTGAGGTCGCAGGGCGAAACACCATATATTTT. Translated, it gives CASSEVAGRNTIYF.

This chain uses TRBV7-2 with TRBJ2-7; D not certain. V was shortened by 1 base and J by 1 base, with 8 bases between the two germline ends. Germline CDR1 reads SGHTA; CDR2 reads FQGNSA. This CDR3 has 14 amino acids. As DNA, the CDR3 is TGTGCCAGCAGCTTAGGCCGACATTCCTACGAGCAGTACTTC. Its translation is CASSLGRHSYEQYF.

The V and J genes are TRBV5-4 and TRBJ2-7; no clear D. This CDR3 comprises 13 residues. Germline V lookup: CDR1 SGHNT, CDR2 YYREEE (reference sequence). The ends were cut back, 1 base at V and 2 bases at J, with 7 bases in the middle. The CDR3 is CASSLQATYEQYF. CDR3 in DNA: TGTGCCAGCAGCTTGCAGGCCACCTACGAGCAGTACTTC.

This clone was found once. The same CDR3 also results from other DNA sequences found in this sample. The V and J genes are TRBV21-1 and TRBJ1-2. TRBV21-1 is flagged as a pseudogene. This CDR3 is built from 10 residues. The CDR3 protein is CASSKDGYTF. The DNA for the CDR3 is TGTGCCAGCAGCAAAGATGGCTACACCTTC.

The V call is TRBV7-9, the J call TRBJ2-1; 7 bases align to TRBD2. The germline CDR1 and CDR2 sequences are SEHNR and FQNEAQ (reference sequence). V lost 2 bases, J lost 3 bases, and 4 bases stayed unmatched. The CDR3 consists of 15 residues. The CDR3 spells CASSLRLADYNEQFF. CDR3 DNA: TGTGCCAGCAGCTTACGACTAGCAGACTACAATGAGCAGTTCTTC.

The chain carries TRBV5-4 and TRBJ1-2; D is ambiguous. There are 13 residues in the CDR3. V lost 0 bases, J lost 8 bases, and 11 bases lay in between. The germline V gene has CDR1 SGHNT and CDR2 YYREEE (reference sequence). This CDR3 reads CASSLVGIGGYTF. In DNA form, the CDR3 reads TGTGCCAGCAGCTTGGTAGGGATCGGCGGCTACACCTTC. Looking up the rest from reference TRBV5-4 and TRBJ1-2 gives the full variable domain: ETGVTQSPTHLIKTRGQQVTLRCSSQSGHNTVSWYQQALGQGPQFIFQYYREEENGRGNFPPRFSGLQFPNYSSELNVNALELDDSALYLCASSLVGIGGYTFGSGTRLTVV.

The J gene is TRBJ2-2, the V gene TRBV9, with D possibly matching TRBD1 (6 bases). Germline values: CDR1 SGDLS, CDR2 YYNGEE. The CDR3 covers 15 residues. V was trimmed by 0 bases and J by 4 bases, leaving 10 bases between them. CDR3 protein: CASSVGSGVTGELFF. DNA for the CDR3: TGTGCCAGCAGCGTAGGTTCAGGGGTCACCGGGGAGCTGTTTTTT.

About this clone itself: Other DNA sequences in the sample encode the same CDR3. V and J are TRBV29-1 and TRBJ1-1, with D unclear. With 4 bases removed from V and 5 bases from J, the gap between germline ends came to 8 bases. Germline V lookup: CDR1 SQVTM, CDR2 ANQGSEA. The CDR3 length is 11 residues. As DNA, the CDR3 is TGCAGCGTTGTTAGGTCAACTGAAGCTTTCTTT. This sequence encodes CSVVRSTEAFF. Filled out from reference TRBV29-1 and TRBJ1-1, the complete variable domain reads SAVISQKPSRDICQRGTSLTIQCQVDSQVTMMFWYRQQPGQSLTLIATANQGSEATYESGFVIDKFPISRPNLTFSTLTVSNMSPEDSSIYLCSVVRSTEAFFGQGTRLTVV.

V gene TRBV28 combines with J gene TRBJ2-1; D may be TRBD1 (5 bases). The CDR3 runs to 17 residues. Trimming removed 4 bases at V and 5 bases at J, with 21 bases between. Germline lookup yields CDR1 MDHEN and CDR2 SYDVKM. The CDR3 sequence is CASSSGLGVGRDNEQFF. DNA of the CDR3: TGTGCCAGCAGTTCAGGGTTAGGGGTGGGAAGGGACAATGAGCAGTTCTTC.

Comments on this clone: The same CDR3 also results from other DNA sequences found in this sample. V gene TRBV5-1 combines with J gene TRBJ2-3, with TRBD2 matching 8 bases. CDR3 length equals 14 residues. The ends lost 0 bases at V and 4 bases at J; junction bases unmatched: 1. Germline V gene sequence: CDR1 SGHRS, CDR2 YFSETQ. CDR3 region: CASSLAGGADTQYF. The CDR3 DNA reads as TGCGCCAGCAGCTTGGCCGGGGGGGCAGATACGCAGTATTTT.

The V and J genes are TRBV30 and TRBJ2-7; TRBD2 matches 14 bases. CDR1 and CDR2 (germline): GTSNPN, SVGIG (reference sequence). This CDR3 contains 18 residues. The J segment lost 2 bases and the V segment lost 0 bases, leaving 9 bases of the junction unmatched. CDR3 DNA sequence: TGTGCCTGGAGTGTAAGGACTAGCGGGAGGACCACCCCCTACGAGCAGTACTTC. Translating gives CAWSVRTSGRTTPYEQYF.